This TCR beta chain was obtained from a study of T cell repertoires in cytomegalovirus infection. Whole-study context: CMV epitopes in the study were HLA-C-restricted (recently identified) and HLA-B-restricted (well studied). Both CMV infection and a matching HLA type were indicated by public TCR beta signatures. Study-level results: Identification of carriers of CMV plus the relevant HLA was achieved through cumulative public TCR beta family frequency.

TCRdb processed the reads anew with MiXCR; each CDR3 protein has one entry. Of roughly 500,000 distinct CDR3 sequences in the sample, more than 30% are singletons; the top ten hold about 17%. About this clonotype itself: What it binds is not known.

This CDR3 has 19 residues. Unmatched junction bases numbered 9, after V lost 0 bases and J lost 0 bases. CDR1 is SGHTA and CDR2 is FQGNSA in the germline V gene. The receptor comes from a human donor in good health (CMV status not recorded). Some clones in this sample may be carry-over from other donors' samples. The sample was cultured PBMCs, taken from culture after CMV antigen stimulation. This chain connects TRBV7-2 to TRBJ2-3; 10 nucleotides match TRBD1. Here the CDR3 DNA reads TGTGCCAGCAGCTTAGCGTATCCGGGACAGGGGCCTAGCACAGATACGCAGTATTTT. This sequence encodes CASSLAYPGQGPSTDTQYF.